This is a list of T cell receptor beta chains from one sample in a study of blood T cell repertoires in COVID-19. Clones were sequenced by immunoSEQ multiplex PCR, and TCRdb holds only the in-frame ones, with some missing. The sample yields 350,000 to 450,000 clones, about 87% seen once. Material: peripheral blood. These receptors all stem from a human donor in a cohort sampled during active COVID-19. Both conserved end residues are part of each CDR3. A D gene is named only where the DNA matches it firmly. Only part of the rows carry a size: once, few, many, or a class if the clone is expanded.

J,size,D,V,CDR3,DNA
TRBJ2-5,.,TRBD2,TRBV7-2,CASSSGGQAGTETQYF,TGTGCCAGCAGCTCGGGGGGGCAAGCTGGTACAGAGACCCAGTACTTC
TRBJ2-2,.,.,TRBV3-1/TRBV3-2,CASSQDYGRDLTGELFF,TGTGCCAGCAGCCAAGATTACGGGAGAGACCTCACCGGGGAGCTGTTTTTT
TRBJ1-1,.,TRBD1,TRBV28,CASSLEVWGTGLTEAFF,TGTGCCAGCAGTTTAGAAGTTTGGGGGACAGGGTTAACTGAAGCTTTCTTT
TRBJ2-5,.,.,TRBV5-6,CASSPSVFADQETQYF,TGTGCCAGCAGCCCAAGTGTATTCGCGGATCAAGAGACCCAGTACTTC
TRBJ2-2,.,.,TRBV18,CASSPMANTGELFF,TGTGCCAGCTCACCAATGGCTAACACCGGGGAGCTGTTTTTT
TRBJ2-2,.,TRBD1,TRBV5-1,CASSLAGDRHTGELFF,TGCGCCAGCAGCTTGGCCGGGGACAGACACACCGGGGAGCTGTTTTTT
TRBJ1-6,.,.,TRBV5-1,CASSFGQTLNSPLHF,TGCGCCAGCAGCTTCGGACAGACCTTAAATTCACCCCTCCACTTT
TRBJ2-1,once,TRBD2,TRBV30,CAWNEPRTSGLGREQFF,TGTGCCTGGAACGAACCACGGACTAGCGGGCTCGGTCGTGAGCAGTTCTTC
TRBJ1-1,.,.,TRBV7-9,CASSYFGVRGREDEAFF,TGTGCCAGCAGCTATTTCGGGGTTCGGGGGAGAGAAGATGAAGCTTTCTTT
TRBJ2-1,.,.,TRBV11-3,CASSLVAGANEQFF,TGTGCCAGCAGCTTAGTGGCAGGGGCCAATGAGCAGTTCTTC
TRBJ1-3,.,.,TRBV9,CASSAPDSLSGNTIYF,TGTGCCAGCAGCGCTCCTGATAGCCTCTCTGGAAACACCATATATTTT
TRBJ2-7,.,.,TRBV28,CASSLSLAGKYEQYF,TGTGCCAGCAGTTTAAGTCTTGCGGGAAAATACGAGCAGTACTTC
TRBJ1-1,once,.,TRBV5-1,CASSQNREITEAFF,TGCGCCAGCAGCCAGAACAGGGAGATCACTGAAGCTTTCTTT
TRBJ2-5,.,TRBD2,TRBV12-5,CASGQIRLAGGAGEETQYF,TGTGCTAGTGGTCAAATTAGACTAGCGGGGGGCGCAGGAGAAGAGACCCAGTACTTC
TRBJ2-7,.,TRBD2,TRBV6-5,CASRRLAGNYEQYF,TGTGCCAGCAGACGACTAGCAGGTAACTACGAGCAGTACTTC
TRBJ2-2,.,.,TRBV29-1,CSAKKSSGELFF,TGCAGCGCAAAAAAATCTTCCGGGGAGCTGTTTTTT
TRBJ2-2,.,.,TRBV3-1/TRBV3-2,CASSQDLTPGELFF,TGTGCCAGCAGCCAAGATCTAACCCCCGGGGAGCTGTTTTTT
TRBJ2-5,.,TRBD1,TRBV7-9,CASSFPRRQGGETQYF,TGTGCCAGCAGCTTCCCGCGGCGACAGGGCGGAGAGACCCAGTACTTC
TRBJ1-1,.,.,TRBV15,CATSHTGGTEAFF,TGTGCCACCTCTCACACGGGGGGCACTGAAGCTTTCTTT
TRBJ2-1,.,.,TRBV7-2,CASSYRFGGYNEQFF,TGTGCCAGCAGCTACCGATTTGGGGGGTACAATGAGCAGTTCTTC
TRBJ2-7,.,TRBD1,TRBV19,CASSNPGQGGSYEQYF,TGTGCCAGTAGTAACCCCGGACAGGGGGGTTCCTACGAGCAGTACTTC
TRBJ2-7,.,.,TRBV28,CASSLIGGDLHEQYF,TGTGCCAGCAGTTTAATTGGGGGCGATCTCCACGAGCAGTACTTC
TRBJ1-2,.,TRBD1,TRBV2,CASSPDRGAGYTF,TGTGCCAGCAGCCCCGACAGGGGCGCTGGCTACACCTTC
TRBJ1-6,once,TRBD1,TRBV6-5,CASSRDREDSPLHF,TGTGCCAGCAGTCGGGACAGGGAGGATTCACCCCTCCACTTT
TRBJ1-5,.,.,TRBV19,CASSIGGSNGQPQHF,TGTGCCAGTAGTATTGGGGGCTCAAACGGTCAGCCCCAGCATTTT
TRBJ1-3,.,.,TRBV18,CASSPSTDRPVGNTIYF,TGTGCCAGCTCACCTTCTACCGACAGGCCTGTTGGAAACACCATATATTTT
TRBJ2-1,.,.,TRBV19,CASSIDTSSYNEQFF,TGTGCCAGTAGTATCGACACCAGCTCCTACAATGAGCAGTTCTTC
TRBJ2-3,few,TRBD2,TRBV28,CASSLLTSGRANSPDTQYF,TGTGCCAGCAGTTTATTGACTAGCGGGAGGGCCAATTCTCCAGATACGCAGTATTTT
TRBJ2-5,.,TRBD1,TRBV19,CASSMIGQGGETQYF,TGTGCCAGTAGTATGATCGGACAGGGCGGGGAGACCCAGTACTTC
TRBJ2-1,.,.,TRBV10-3,CAISDGGGNNEQFF,TGTGCCATCAGTGACGGCGGAGGGAACAATGAGCAGTTCTTC
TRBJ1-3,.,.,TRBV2,CASSDPKGGSGNTIYF,TGTGCCAGCAGTGACCCCAAGGGAGGCTCTGGAAACACCATATATTTT
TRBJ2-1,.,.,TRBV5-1,CASSTDWNNEQFF,TGCGCCAGCAGCACGGACTGGAACAATGAGCAGTTCTTC
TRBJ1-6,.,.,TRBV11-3,CATFLWAYYNSPLHF,TGTGCCACCTTCCTTTGGGCCTACTATAATTCACCCCTCCACTTT
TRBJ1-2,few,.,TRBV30,CAWSVRNYGYTF,TGTGCCTGGAGTGTTCGGAACTATGGCTACACCTTC
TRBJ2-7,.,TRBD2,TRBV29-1,CSVVPAGAYEQYF,TGCAGCGTTGTGCCGGCGGGGGCCTACGAGCAGTACTTC
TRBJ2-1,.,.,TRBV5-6,CASSLVGSSYNEQFF,TGTGCCAGCAGCTTGGTCGGGAGCTCCTACAATGAGCAGTTCTTC